Detailed here is one T cell receptor beta chain. Its specificity is unknown. Unmatched junction bases numbered 8, after V lost 4 bases and J lost 3 bases. Germline values: CDR1 MDHEN, CDR2 SYDVKM. CDR3 length: 15 amino acids. Sequencing was performed with immunoSEQ multiplex PCR; in TCRdb, only in-frame clones are kept and a portion is missing. The table lists 150,000 to 200,000 clones, 90% of them singletons. The sample belongs to a study of T cell responses to AZD1222 COVID-19 vaccine. Regarding the study as a whole: Among spike-specific TCRs, nearly half reportedly target unmutated variant regions. White British donors predominated, females outnumbered males, and clonal diversity was possibly underestimated. With two AZD1222 doses given, Spike-specific TCR breadth and depth both rose. The repertoires were collected only after the peak T cell response.

The input for sequencing was peripheral blood, taken 28 days after the second AZD1222 dose. V is TRBV28 and J is TRBJ2-7, with TRBD1 matching 8 bases. The receptor's source is an adult who received the AZD1222 COVID-19 vaccine. The CDR3 nucleotides are TGTGCCAGCAGTTCACCAGTGGGACAGGACTACGAGCAGTACTTC. Translating gives CASSSPVGQDYEQYF.